The 16 T cell receptor beta chains in this list originate from one sample, sequenced in a study of cytomegalovirus exposure and HLA in healthy donors. Clones were read by immunoSEQ multiplex PCR, and TCRdb kept only the in-frame ones, dropping some. The sample includes roughly 79,000 clones, approximately 93% of them seen just once. The sequencing sample was made of PBMCs. These TCRs come from a man younger than 35 in good health and CMV-seronegative.

This chain uses TRBV4-1 with TRBJ2-7; TRBD1 matches at 7 bases. The ends lost 2 bases at V and 2 bases at J; junction bases unmatched: 9. Germline V lookup: CDR1 MGHRA, CDR2 YSYEKL. This CDR3 contains 16 residues. The CDR3: CASSQLGKGQPYEQYF. The CDR3 nucleotides read TGCGCCAGCAGCCAACTCGGAAAGGGACAGCCCTACGAGCAGTACTTC.

The chain combines TRBV27 with TRBJ1-4, with TRBD1 matching over 8 bases. The CDR3 has 15 amino acids. Germline assignment: CDR1 MNHEY and CDR2 SMNVEV (reference sequence). The junction had 3 bases not matched to a gene; V was cut back by 3 bases and J by 3 bases. The CDR3 sequence: CASSFQDRANEKLFF. The CDR3 nucleotides are TGTGCCAGCAGTTTTCAGGACAGGGCTAATGAAAAACTGTTTTTT.

The genes are TRBV28 and TRBJ1-3; tentative D call: TRBD1 (6 bases). Germline-derived CDR1 and CDR2 are MDHEN and SYDVKM. CDR3 size: 15 residues. Trimming cost V 4 bases and J 0 bases, with 10 bases left between them. CDR3 protein: CASSSGANSGNTIYF. The CDR3 nucleotides read TGTGCCAGCAGTTCAGGGGCAAACTCTGGAAACACCATATATTTT.

The V call is TRBV7-9, the J call TRBJ1-2, with D maybe TRBD1 (5 bases). This CDR3 is 14 amino acids long. V lost 3 bases and J lost 8, with 16 bases in between. The germline CDR1 and CDR2 sequences are SEHNR and FQNEAQ (reference sequence). The CDR3 spells CASSLGDRDSGYTF. The CDR3, as DNA: TGTGCCAGCAGCTTGGGCGATCGGGACTCCGGCTACACCTTC. The variable domain in full, completed from reference TRBV7-9 and TRBJ1-2, reads DTGVSQNPRHKITKRGQNVTFRCDPISEHNRLYWYRQTLGQGPEFLTYFQNEAQLEKSRLLSDRFSAERPKGSFSTLEIQRTEQGDSAMYLCASSLGDRDSGYTFGSGTRLTVV.

This sequence joins TRBV21-1 and TRBJ2-1; the D segment call TRBD2 is taken from the table without a DNA check. TRBV21-1 is designated a pseudogene. The CDR3 is 18 amino acids. CDR3 nucleotide sequence: TGTGCCAGCAGCAAATCCTTGAAGGCGGGAGGCCCCTACAATGAGCAGTTCTTC. It is translated as CASSKSLKAGGPYNEQFF.

This chain joins TRBV5-1 and TRBJ2-7; 8 nucleotides align to TRBD2. CDR1 and CDR2 (germline): SGHRS, YFSETQ. V dropped 1 base and J dropped 3; count of bases not matched to a gene: 12. CDR3 length equals 17 residues. CDR3: CASSLNPNSGSGYEQYF. DNA of the CDR3: TGCGCCAGCAGCTTGAACCCCAACAGCGGGAGTGGCTACGAGCAGTACTTC. Full variable domain (rest looked up from reference TRBV5-1 and TRBJ2-7): KAGVTQTPRYLIKTRGQQVTLSCSPISGHRSVSWYQQTPGQGLQFLFEYFSETQRNKGNFPGRFSGRQFSNSRSEMNVSTLELGDSALYLCASSLNPNSGSGYEQYFGPGTRLTVT.

V usage is TRBV10-3 and J usage is TRBJ1-2; 8 bases align to TRBD1. With V trimmed by 11 bases and J by 7 bases, 15 bases remained unmatched. Germline values: CDR1 ENHRY, CDR2 SYGVKD. The CDR3 consists of 14 residues. CDR3 in DNA: TGTGCCCTTAGCTCGGACAGGGATGGTGGTGGCTACACCTTC. Protein sequence: CALSSDRDGGGYTF.

The V gene is TRBV6-1, the J gene TRBJ1-2; 9 bases are a match to TRBD1. The J segment lost 6 bases and the V segment lost 6 bases, leaving 2 bases of the junction unmatched. The CDR3 has 12 amino acids. The germline V gene encodes CDR1 MNHNS and CDR2 SASEGT. This CDR3 reads CASRGTGNGYTF. The CDR3 DNA is TGTGCCAGCAGGGGGACAGGGAATGGCTACACCTTC.

The chain carries TRBV11-2 and TRBJ2-2; D gene unclear. The CDR3 runs to 15 residues. The V gene lost 1 base and the J gene lost 4 bases, with 10 bases spanning the gap. From germline, CDR1 is SGHAT and CDR2 FQNNGV. CDR3 coding DNA: TGTGCCAGCAGCTTAGCAGGTGTGGGCACCGGGGAGCTGTTTTTT. As protein: CASSLAGVGTGELFF.

The J gene is TRBJ1-5, the V gene TRBV19, with D possibly TRBD1 on 5 matching bases. V gave up 5 bases and J gave up 5 bases, with 22 bases separating them. The CDR3 has 17 amino acids. Germline V gene data show CDR1 as LNHDA and CDR2 as SQIVND (reference sequence). This chain's CDR3 is CASSPGKGYRTDQPQHF. The CDR3 nucleotides are TGTGCCAGTAGTCCAGGGAAAGGGTACCGAACGGATCAGCCCCAGCATTTT.

V gene TRBV7-9 combines with J gene TRBJ1-3, with 9 bases matching TRBD1. Germline V CDR1 and CDR2: SEHNR, FQNEAQ (reference sequence). After removal of 11 bases from V and 3 bases from J, the junction contained 14 bases not matched to a gene. The CDR3 runs 16 residues. The CDR3 sequence is CAGSNRDRANGNTIYF. CDR3 coding DNA: TGTGCCGGATCAAACCGGGACAGGGCTAATGGAAACACCATATATTTT.

The V call is TRBV11-2, the J call TRBJ1-2, with 11 bases aligning to TRBD1. Losses at the gene ends were 5 bases for V and 4 bases for J; bases not matched to a gene: 6. Germline assignment: CDR1 SGHAT and CDR2 FQNNGV. This CDR3 spans 15 amino acids. Written as DNA, the CDR3 is TGTGCCAGCAGCCCTACCGGGACAGGGGGCTATGGCTACACCTTC. Amino acids: CASSPTGTGGYGYTF.

The chain combines TRBV9 with TRBJ1-1, with TRBD1 identical over 9 bases. The CDR3 spans 13 residues. Trimming cost V 0 bases and J 7 bases; bases outside gene matches: 1. CDR1 is SGDLS and CDR2 is YYNGEE in the germline V gene. The CDR3 DNA follows: TGTGCCAGCAGCGTAGAGGGACAGGGTGAAGCTTTCTTT. Encoded protein: CASSVEGQGEAFF.

This chain uses TRBV7-9 with TRBJ1-5; D ambiguous. V was shortened by 4 bases and J by 9 bases, with 7 bases between the two germline ends. The CDR3 totals 11 residues. CDR1 SEHNR and CDR2 FQNEAQ come from the germline V gene (reference sequence). The CDR3 DNA reads as TGTGCCAGCAGCTACGCGCGGCCCCAGCATTTT. Protein sequence: CASSYARPQHF.

V is TRBV2 and J is TRBJ1-1; D is undetermined. This CDR3 is 11 amino acids long. Trimming took off 6 bases at V and 7 bases at J, with 9 bases between the two ends. Germline CDR1 reads SNHLY; CDR2 reads FYNNEI. CDR3 residues: CASRSGVEAFF. In DNA form, the CDR3 reads TGTGCCAGCAGAAGCGGAGTTGAAGCTTTCTTT. Full variable domain (missing parts from reference TRBV2 and TRBJ1-1): EPEVTQTPSHQVTQMGQEVILRCVPISNHLYFYWYRQILGQKVEFLVSFYNNEISEKSEIFDDQFSVERPDGSNFTLKIRSTKLEDSAMYFCASRSGVEAFFGQGTRLTVV.

The chain carries TRBV27 and TRBJ2-2; TRBD2 might be the D (5 bases). The germline V and J ends were trimmed by 3 bases and 3 bases, with 14 bases remaining between them. The CDR3 is made up of 16 amino acids. Germline CDR1 is MNHEY and CDR2 is SMNVEV (reference sequence). For the CDR3, the DNA is TGTGCCAGCAGTTTGACCGGGGAGCGGCACACCGGGGAGCTGTTTTTT. This encodes CASSLTGERHTGELFF.